This entry features one TCR beta chain sequence. The antigen remains undetermined. In the authors' methods: There were no quality scores in the junction-only immunoSEQ sequences, so filtering differed. Measured with immunoSEQ multiplex PCR; TCRdb has only the in-frame clones, and not every one. V and J calls and clone size are given by that table; D and trimming were obtained from the DNA. This repertoire shows about 2.1 million clones, 93% found once; its top ten account for approximately 1.7%. Trimming removed 10 bases at V and 4 bases at J, with 13 bases between. CDR1 is MDHEN, CDR2 SYDVKM, per germline. This CDR3 region has 13 residues. This entry comes from a study of shared clonotypes between healthy human individuals. The study, taken as a whole, reports: There were few donors, and this limited the genetic and exposure-history diversity represented.

CD8 cells classed as naive were CD45RO-negative and positively selected for CCR7, excluding terminally differentiated effector memory CD45RA+ cells. Specimen: naive CD8+ T cells from PBMCs. The receptor was derived from a man between 18 and 35 years old in good health. Some clones in this sample may be carry-over from other donors' samples. The chain links TRBV28 to TRBJ2-2; D tentatively reads TRBD1 or TRBD2 (5 bases each). In nucleotides, the CDR3 is TGTGCCATCCATATTGGGGGCACCGGGGAGCTGTTTTTT. Translating gives CAIHIGGTGELFF.